The 5 T cell receptor beta chains given below trace back to one sample, sequenced in a study of blood T cell repertoires in COVID-19. Generated by immunoSEQ multiplex PCR, the TCRdb table keeps only in-frame clones and is missing some. The sample lists approximately 290,000 clones; around 82% were seen once. Sequenced material: peripheral blood. The receptors here all came from a human donor with COVID-19, enrolled during active disease. The donor label of this sample is uncertain.

This chain joins TRBV29-1 and TRBJ1-1; D possibly corresponds to TRBD1 (5 bases). Looked up from germline, CDR1 is SQVTM and CDR2 is ANQGSEA. The CDR3 totals 14 residues. With 3 bases removed from V and 0 bases from J, the gap between germline ends came to 11 bases. The CDR3 DNA reads TGCAGCGTTGATCGCGGGACGGTGAACACTGAAGCTTTCTTT. This translates into CSVDRGTVNTEAFF.

The chain employs TRBV3-1 (or the pseudogene TRBV3-2) and TRBJ1-1, with D hard to call. Trimming took off 4 bases at V and 1 base at J, with 13 bases between the two ends. This CDR3 is built from 15 residues. Germline V gives CDR1 LGHDT, CDR2 YNNKEL (reference sequence). CDR3 sequence reads: CASSPLSWANTEAFF. The CDR3 bases are TGTGCCAGCAGCCCCCTTTCATGGGCGAACACTGAAGCTTTCTTT.

This rearrangement joins TRBV6-5 to TRBJ2-2; 8 nucleotides match TRBD2. Germline V lookup: CDR1 MNHEY, CDR2 SVGAGI. The trim removed 8 bases at V and 4 bases at J, leaving 9 bases unmatched. CDR3 length equals 15 residues. CDR3 DNA: TGTGCCAGCGGCCGGGGGGGGAGGGGCACCGGGGAGCTGTTTTTT. Its protein is CASGRGGRGTGELFF.

The CDR3 region is CASSHRAPTGEELERVNQPQHF. In DNA, the CDR3 is TGTGCCAGCAGCCATCGAGCTCCGACAGGGGAGGAATTGGAGAGAGTCAATCAGCCCCAGCATTTT. The rearrangement joins TRBV21-1 to TRBJ1-5; the table's D gene call, TRBD1, was not cross checked with the DNA. TRBV21-1 corresponds to a pseudogene. CDR3 length: 22 residues.

The chain recombines TRBV5-4 with TRBJ2-7; 8 nucleotides line up with TRBD2. V shed 0 bases, J shed 4 bases, and the junction held 9 bases outside the gene matches. The germline gives CDR1 SGHNT, CDR2 YYREEE (reference sequence). The CDR3 sequence is 16 residues long. The CDR3 loop is CASSLATGTSLYEQYF. The CDR3 DNA is TGTGCCAGCAGCTTGGCAACCGGGACTAGTTTATACGAGCAGTACTTC.